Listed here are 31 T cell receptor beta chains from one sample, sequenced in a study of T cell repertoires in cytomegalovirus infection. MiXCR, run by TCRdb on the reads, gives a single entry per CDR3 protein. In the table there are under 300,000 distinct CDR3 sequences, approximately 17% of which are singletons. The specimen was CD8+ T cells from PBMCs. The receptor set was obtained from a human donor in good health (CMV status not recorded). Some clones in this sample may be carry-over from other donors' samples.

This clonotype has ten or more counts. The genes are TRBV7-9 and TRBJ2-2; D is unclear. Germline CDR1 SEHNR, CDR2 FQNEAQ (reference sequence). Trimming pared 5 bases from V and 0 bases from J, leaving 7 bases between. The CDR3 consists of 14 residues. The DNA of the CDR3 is TGTGCCAGCAGCCATGACACGAACACCGGGGAGCTGTTTTTT. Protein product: CASSHDTNTGELFF.

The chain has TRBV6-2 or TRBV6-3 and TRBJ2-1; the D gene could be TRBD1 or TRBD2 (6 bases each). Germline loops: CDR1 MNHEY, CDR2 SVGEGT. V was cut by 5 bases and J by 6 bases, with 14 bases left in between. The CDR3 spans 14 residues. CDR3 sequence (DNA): TGTGCCAGCAGTCCCAGGGGAGCGGGCAATGAGCAGTTCTTC. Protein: CASSPRGAGNEQFF.

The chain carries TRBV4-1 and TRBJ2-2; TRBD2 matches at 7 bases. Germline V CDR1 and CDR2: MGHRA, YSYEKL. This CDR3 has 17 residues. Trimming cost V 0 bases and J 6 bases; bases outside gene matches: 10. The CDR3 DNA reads TGCGCCAGCAGCCAAGATTGGGGCCTAGCGGCGGCCGGGGAGCTGTTTTTT. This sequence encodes CASSQDWGLAAAGELFF.

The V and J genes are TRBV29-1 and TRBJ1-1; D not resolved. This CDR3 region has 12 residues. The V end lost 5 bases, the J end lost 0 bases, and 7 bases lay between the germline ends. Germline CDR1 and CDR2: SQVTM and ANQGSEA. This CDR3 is CSVLNLNTEAFF. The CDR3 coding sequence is TGCAGCGTTTTAAATTTGAACACTGAAGCTTTCTTT.

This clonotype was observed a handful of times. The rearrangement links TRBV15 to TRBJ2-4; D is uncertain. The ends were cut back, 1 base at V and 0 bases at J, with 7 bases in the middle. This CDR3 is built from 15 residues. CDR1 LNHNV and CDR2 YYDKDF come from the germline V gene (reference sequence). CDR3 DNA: TGTGCCACCAGCAGAGTTAGATTAGCCAAAAACATTCAGTACTTC. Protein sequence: CATSRVRLAKNIQYF.

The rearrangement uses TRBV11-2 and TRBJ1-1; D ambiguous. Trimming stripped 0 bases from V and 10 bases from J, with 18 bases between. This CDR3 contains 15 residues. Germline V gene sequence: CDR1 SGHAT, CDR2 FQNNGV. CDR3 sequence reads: CASSLEVRGASAAFF. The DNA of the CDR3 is TGTGCCAGCAGCTTAGAAGTCCGGGGTGCATCTGCAGCTTTCTTT.

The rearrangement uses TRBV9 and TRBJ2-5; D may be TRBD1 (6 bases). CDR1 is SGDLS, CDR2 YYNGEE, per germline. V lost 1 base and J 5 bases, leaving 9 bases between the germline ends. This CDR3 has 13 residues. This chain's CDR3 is CASSVTGMETQYF. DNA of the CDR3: TGTGCCAGCAGCGTAACAGGGATGGAGACCCAGTACTTC. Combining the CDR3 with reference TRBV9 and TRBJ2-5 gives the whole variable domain DSGVTQTPKHLITATGQRVTLRCSPRSGDLSVYWYQQSLDQGLQFLIQYYNGEERAKGNILERFSAQQFPDLHSELNLSSLELGDSALYFCASSVTGMETQYFGPGTRLLVL.

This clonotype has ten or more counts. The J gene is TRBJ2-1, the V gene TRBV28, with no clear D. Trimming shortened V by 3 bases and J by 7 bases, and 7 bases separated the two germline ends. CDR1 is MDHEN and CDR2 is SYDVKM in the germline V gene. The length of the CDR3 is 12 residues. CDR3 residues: CASSFIGNEQFF. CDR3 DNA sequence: TGTGCCAGCAGTTTCATTGGTAATGAGCAGTTCTTC.

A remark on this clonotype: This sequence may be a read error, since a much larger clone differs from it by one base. The CDR3 DNA is TGTGCCAGCACGGGGGGACCGTTCACAGATACGCATTATTTT. It encodes CASTGGPFTDTHYF. This chain joins TRBV28 and TRBJ2-3; 7 nucleotides agree with TRBD2. There are 14 residues in the CDR3. The germline CDR1 and CDR2 sequences are MDHEN and SYDVKM.

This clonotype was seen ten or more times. In DNA form, the CDR3 reads TGTGCCAGCAGCCCGTGGACTAGCGGGGGGGAGCAGTTCTTC. It is translated as CASSPWTSGGEQFF. The rearrangement joins TRBV7-2 to TRBJ2-1; 14 bases match TRBD2. The CDR3 has 14 amino acids. The germline gives CDR1 SGHTA, CDR2 FQGNSA. V shed 5 bases, J shed 10 bases, and the junction held 4 bases outside the gene matches.

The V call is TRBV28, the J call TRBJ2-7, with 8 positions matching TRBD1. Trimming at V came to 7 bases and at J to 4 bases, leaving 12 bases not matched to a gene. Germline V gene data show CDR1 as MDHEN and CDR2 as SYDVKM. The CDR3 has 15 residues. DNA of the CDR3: TGTGCCAGCACCCCTTTCGGCAGGGGGCAGTACGAGCAGTACTTC. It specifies CASTPFGRGQYEQYF. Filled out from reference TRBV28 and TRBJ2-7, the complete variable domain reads DVKVTQSSRYLVKRTGEKVFLECVQDMDHENMFWYRQDPGLGLRLIYFSYDVKMKEKGDIPEGYSVSREKKERFSLILESASTNQTSMYLCASTPFGRGQYEQYFGPGTRLTVT.

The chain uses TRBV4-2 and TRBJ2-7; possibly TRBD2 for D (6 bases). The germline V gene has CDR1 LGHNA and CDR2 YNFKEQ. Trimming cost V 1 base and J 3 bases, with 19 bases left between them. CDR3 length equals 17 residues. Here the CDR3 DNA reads TGTGCCAGCAGCCAAGTACCCCCGCGGGACGGTTTCTACGAGCAGTACTTC. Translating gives CASSQVPPRDGFYEQYF.

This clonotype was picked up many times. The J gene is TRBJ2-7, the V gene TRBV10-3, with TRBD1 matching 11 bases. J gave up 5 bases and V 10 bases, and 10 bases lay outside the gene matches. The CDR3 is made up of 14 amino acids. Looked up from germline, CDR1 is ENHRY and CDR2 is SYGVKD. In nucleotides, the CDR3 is TGTGCCACTCAGCGGACAGGGGGCCACAACGAGCAGTACTTC. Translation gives CATQRTGGHNEQYF.

CDR3 DNA: TGTGCCAGCAGCTCCCCCCTGGGACAGGGAAAGCTGGTAGCTTTCTTT. Amino acid sequence: CASSSPLGQGKLVAFF. V gene TRBV7-9 combines with J gene TRBJ1-1; 9 nucleotides line up with TRBD1. V was clipped by 4 bases and J by 10 bases; unmatched bases: 16. The CDR3 length is 16 residues. The V gene's germline CDR1 is SEHNR and CDR2 FQNEAQ (reference sequence). The full variable domain, completed using reference TRBV7-9 and TRBJ1-1, is DTGVSQNPRHKITKRGQNVTFRCDPISEHNRLYWYRQTLGQGPEFLTYFQNEAQLEKSRLLSDRFSAERPKGSFSTLEIQRTEQGDSAMYLCASSSPLGQGKLVAFFGQGTRLTVV.

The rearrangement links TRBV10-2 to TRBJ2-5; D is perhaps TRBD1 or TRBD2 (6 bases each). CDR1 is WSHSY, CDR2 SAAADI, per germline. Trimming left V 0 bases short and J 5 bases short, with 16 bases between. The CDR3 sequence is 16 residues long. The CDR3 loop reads CASSESGGRAMETQYF. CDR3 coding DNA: TGCGCCAGCAGTGAGTCCGGGGGCAGGGCGATGGAGACCCAGTACTTC.

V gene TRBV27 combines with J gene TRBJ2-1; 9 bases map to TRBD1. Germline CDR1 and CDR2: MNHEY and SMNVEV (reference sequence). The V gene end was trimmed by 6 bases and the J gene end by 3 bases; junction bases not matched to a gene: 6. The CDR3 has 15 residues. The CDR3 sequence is CASSSDRGGYNEQFF. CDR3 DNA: TGTGCCAGCAGCTCGGACAGGGGAGGCTACAATGAGCAGTTCTTC.

The CDR3 is CASSQDPGTDPRAGYF. DNA of the CDR3: TGTGCCAGCAGCCAAGACCCCGGGACAGACCCCCGAGCAGGGTACTTC. J is TRBJ2-7 and V is TRBV4-2; 7 positions match TRBD1. The germline V gene has CDR1 LGHNA and CDR2 YNFKEQ. The CDR3 spans 16 residues. V shed 0 bases, J shed 12 bases, and the junction held 17 bases outside the gene matches.

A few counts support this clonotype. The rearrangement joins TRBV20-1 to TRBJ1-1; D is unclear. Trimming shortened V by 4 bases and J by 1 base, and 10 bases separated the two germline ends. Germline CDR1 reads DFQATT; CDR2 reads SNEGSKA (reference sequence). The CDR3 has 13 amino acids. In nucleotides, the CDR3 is TGCAGTGCTACATCGGGCGGGAACACTGAAGCTTTCTTT. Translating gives CSATSGGNTEAFF.

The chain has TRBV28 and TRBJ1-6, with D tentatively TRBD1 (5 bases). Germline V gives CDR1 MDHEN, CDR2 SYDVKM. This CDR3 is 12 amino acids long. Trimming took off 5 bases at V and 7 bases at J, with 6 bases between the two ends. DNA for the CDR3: TGTGCCAGCAGTGAGGGGAATTCACCCCTCCACTTT. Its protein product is CASSEGNSPLHF.

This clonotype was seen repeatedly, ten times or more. In DNA, the CDR3 is TGTGCCAGTAGTATATCCGCGTTTTACTACGAGCAGTACTTC. Its protein product is CASSISAFYYEQYF. The chain employs TRBV19 and TRBJ2-7, with D unclear. The V end lost 2 bases, the J end lost 3 bases, and 11 bases lay between the germline ends. CDR1 LNHDA and CDR2 SQIVND come from the germline V gene (reference sequence). CDR3 length: 14 residues.

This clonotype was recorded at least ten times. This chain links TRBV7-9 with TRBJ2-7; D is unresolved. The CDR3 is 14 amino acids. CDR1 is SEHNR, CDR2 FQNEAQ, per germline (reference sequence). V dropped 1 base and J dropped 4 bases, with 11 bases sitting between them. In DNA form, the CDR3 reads TGTGCCAGCAGCTTAGAGGGCCTATATTACGAGCAGTACTTC. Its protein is CASSLEGLYYEQYF. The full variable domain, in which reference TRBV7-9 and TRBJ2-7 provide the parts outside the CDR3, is DTGVSQNPRHKITKRGQNVTFRCDPISEHNRLYWYRQTLGQGPEFLTYFQNEAQLEKSRLLSDRFSAERPKGSFSTLEIQRTEQGDSAMYLCASSLEGLYYEQYFGPGTRLTVT.

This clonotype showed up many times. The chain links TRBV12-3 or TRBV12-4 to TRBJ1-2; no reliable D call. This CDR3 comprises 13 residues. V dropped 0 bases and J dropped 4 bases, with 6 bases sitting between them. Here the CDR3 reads CASSLAPLYGYTF. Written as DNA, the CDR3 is TGTGCCAGCAGTTTAGCTCCGCTCTATGGCTACACCTTC.

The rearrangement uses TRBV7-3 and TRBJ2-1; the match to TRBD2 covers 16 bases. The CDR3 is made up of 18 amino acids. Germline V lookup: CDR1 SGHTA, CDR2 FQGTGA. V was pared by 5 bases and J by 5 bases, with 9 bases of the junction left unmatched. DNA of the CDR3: TGTGCCAGCAGCAAGGGGACTAGCGGGGGGGAGATGAACAATGAGCAGTTCTTC. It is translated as CASSKGTSGGEMNNEQFF. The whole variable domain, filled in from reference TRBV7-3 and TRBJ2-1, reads GAGVSQTPSNKVTEKGKYVELRCDPISGHTALYWYRQSLGQGPEFLIYFQGTGAADDSGLPNDRFFAVRPEGSVSTLKIQRTERGDSAVYLCASSKGTSGGEMNNEQFFGPGTRLTVL.

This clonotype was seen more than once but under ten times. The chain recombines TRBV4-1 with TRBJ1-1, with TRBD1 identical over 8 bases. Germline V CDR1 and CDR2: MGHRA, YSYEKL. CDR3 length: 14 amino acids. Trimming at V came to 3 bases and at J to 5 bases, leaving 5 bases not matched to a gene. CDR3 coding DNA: TGCGCCAGCAGCCAGACAGGGGATAGGACTGAAGCTTTCTTT. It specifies CASSQTGDRTEAFF.

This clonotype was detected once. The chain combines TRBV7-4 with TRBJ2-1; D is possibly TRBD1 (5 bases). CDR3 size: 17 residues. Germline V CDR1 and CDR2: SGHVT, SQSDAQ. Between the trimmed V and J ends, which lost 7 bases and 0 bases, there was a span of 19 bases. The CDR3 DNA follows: TGTGCCAGCATCCCAAAAGACAGAGCTAGCTCCTACAATGAGCAGTTCTTC. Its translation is CASIPKDRASSYNEQFF. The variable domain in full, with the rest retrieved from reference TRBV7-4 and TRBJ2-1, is GAGVSQSPRYKVAKRGRDVALRCDSISGHVTLYWYRQTLGQGSEVLTYSQSDAQRDKSGRPSGRFSAERPERSVSTLKIQRTEQGDSAVYLCASIPKDRASSYNEQFFGPGTRLTVL.

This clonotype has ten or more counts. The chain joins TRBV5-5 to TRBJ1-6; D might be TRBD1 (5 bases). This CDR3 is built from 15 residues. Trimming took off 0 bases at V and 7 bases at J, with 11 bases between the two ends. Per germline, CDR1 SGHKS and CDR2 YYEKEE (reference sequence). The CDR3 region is CASSLVPGLNSPLHF. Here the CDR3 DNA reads TGTGCCAGCAGCTTGGTGCCAGGGCTGAATTCACCCCTCCACTTT.

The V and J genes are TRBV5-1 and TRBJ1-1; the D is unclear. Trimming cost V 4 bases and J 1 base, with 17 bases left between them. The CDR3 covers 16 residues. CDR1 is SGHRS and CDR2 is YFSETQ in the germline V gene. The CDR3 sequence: CASSAGWQDPNTEAFF. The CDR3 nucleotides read TGCGCCAGCAGCGCAGGTTGGCAAGACCCGAACACTGAAGCTTTCTTT.

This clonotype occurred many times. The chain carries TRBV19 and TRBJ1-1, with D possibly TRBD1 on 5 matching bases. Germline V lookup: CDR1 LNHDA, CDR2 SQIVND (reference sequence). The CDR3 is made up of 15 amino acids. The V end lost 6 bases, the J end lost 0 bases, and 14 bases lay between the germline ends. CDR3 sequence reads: CASSVQGFMNTEAFF. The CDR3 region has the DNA TGTGCCAGTAGCGTCCAGGGCTTTATGAACACTGAAGCTTTCTTT.

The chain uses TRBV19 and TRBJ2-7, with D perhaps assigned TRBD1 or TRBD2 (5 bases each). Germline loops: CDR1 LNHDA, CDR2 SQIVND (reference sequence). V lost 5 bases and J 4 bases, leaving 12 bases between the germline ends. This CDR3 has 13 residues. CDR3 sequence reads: CASSVGDRYEQYF. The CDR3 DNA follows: TGTGCCAGTAGTGTGGGGGACCGGTACGAGCAGTACTTC.

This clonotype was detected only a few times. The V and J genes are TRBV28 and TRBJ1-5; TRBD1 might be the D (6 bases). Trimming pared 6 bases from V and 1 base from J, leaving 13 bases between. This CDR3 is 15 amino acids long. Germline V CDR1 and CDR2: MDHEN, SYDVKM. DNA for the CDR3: TGTGCCAGCAGCTTCACAGGGTTCAGCAATCAGCCCCAGCATTTT. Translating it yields CASSFTGFSNQPQHF.

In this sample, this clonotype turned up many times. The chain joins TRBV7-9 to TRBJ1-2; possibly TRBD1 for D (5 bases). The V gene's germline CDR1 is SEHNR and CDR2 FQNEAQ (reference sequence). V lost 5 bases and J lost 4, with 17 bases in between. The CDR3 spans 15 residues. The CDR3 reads CASSPTGPGGYGYTF. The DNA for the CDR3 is TGTGCCAGCAGCCCCACCGGGCCCGGGGGCTATGGCTACACCTTC.